What follows is one TCR beta chain and its context. Its target is unknown. This sample was included in a study of CD8+CD57+ T cells in acquired aplastic anemia. Regarding the study as a whole: Some 29 shared CD8+ CDR3s appeared highly expressed within patients' immunodominant clones.

All sequencing subjects had displayed CD8+CD57+ cell expansion on flow cytometry. Patients, without exception, had severe acquired aplastic anemia. Germline V gene data show CDR1 as LNHDA and CDR2 as SQIVND (reference sequence). V lost 3 bases, J lost 7 bases, and 15 bases lay in between. The CDR3 is made up of 15 amino acids. Profiling of TCR beta VDJ combinations and CDR3 sequences used genomic DNA as template. TCRdb re-called the reads with MiXCR, one entry per CDR3 protein. The repertoire has under 200,000 distinct CDR3 sequences, around 45% of them found once; the top ten carry around a tenth. The sequence was obtained from a human donor with aplastic anemia. The specimen sequenced was sorted CD4+, CD8+, or CD8+CD57+ T cells (not recorded which) from PBMCs. The V and J genes are TRBV19 and TRBJ1-4; a weak D match, TRBD1 (5 bases). The CDR3 nucleotides are TGTGCCAGTAGTATGATCGAGATACAGGTTGAAAAACTGTTTTTT. Translated, it gives CASSMIEIQVEKLFF.